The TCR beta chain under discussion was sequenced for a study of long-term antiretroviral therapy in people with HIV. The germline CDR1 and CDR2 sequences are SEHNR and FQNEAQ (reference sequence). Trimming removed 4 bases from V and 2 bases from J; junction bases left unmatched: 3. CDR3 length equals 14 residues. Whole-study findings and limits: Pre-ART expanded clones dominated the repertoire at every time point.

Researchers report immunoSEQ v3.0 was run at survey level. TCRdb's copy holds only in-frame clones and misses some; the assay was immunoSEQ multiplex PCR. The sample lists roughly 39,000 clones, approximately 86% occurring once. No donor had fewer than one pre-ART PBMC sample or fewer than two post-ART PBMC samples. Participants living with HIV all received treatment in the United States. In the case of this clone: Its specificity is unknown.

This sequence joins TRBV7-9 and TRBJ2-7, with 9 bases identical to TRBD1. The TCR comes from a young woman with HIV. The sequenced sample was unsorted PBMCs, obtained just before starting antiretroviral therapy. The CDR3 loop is CASSSGQGAYEQYF. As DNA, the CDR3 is TGTGCCAGCAGCTCGGGACAGGGTGCCTACGAGCAGTACTTC.